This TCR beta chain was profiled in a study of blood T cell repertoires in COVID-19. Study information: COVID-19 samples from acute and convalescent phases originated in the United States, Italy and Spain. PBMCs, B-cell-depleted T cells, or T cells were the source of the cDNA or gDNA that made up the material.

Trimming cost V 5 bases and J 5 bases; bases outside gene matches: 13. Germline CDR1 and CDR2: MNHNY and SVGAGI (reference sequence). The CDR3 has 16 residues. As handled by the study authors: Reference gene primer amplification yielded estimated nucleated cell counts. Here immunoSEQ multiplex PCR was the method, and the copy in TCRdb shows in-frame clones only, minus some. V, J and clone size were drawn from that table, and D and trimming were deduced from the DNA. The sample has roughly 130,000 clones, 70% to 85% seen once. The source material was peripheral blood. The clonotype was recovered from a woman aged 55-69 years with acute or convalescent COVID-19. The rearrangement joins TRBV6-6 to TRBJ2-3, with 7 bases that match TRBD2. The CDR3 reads CASSRRGGPLGDTQYF. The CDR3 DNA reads TGTGCCAGCAGTCGGCGGGGAGGGCCCCTTGGAGATACGCAGTATTTT.